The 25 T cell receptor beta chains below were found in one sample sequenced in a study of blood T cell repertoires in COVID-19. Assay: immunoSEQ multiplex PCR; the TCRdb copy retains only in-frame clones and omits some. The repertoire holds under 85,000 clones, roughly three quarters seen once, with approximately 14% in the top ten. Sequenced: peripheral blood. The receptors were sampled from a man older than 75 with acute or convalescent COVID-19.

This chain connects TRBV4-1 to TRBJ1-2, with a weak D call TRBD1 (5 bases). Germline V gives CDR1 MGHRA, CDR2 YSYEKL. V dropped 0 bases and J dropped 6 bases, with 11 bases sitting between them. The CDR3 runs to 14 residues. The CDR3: CASSQEGQGDGYTF. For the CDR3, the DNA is TGCGCCAGCAGCCAAGAGGGCCAGGGTGATGGCTACACCTTC.

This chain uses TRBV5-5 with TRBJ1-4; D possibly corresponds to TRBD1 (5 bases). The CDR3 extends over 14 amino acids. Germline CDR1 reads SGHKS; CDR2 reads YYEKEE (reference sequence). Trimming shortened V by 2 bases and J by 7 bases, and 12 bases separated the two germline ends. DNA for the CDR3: TGTGCCAGCAGCTTACGGGGGATCGGTGAAAAACTGTTTTTT. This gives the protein CASSLRGIGEKLFF.

CDR3 DNA: TGTGCCAGCATTCAGGGGGTGACTAATGAAAAACTGTTTTTT. Translating gives CASIQGVTNEKLFF. The genes are TRBV6-6 and TRBJ1-4; the match to TRBD1 covers 7 bases. The CDR3 totals 14 residues. V shed 7 bases and J 2 bases; nucleotides not matched to a gene: 4. The germline V gene has CDR1 MNHNY and CDR2 SVGAGI (reference sequence).

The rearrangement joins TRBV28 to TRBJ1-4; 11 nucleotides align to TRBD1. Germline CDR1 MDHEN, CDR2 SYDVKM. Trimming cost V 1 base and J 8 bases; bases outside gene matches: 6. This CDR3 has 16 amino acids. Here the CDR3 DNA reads TGTGCCAGCAGTTTATCCGAGGGACAGGGGGTAGAAAAACTGTTTTTT. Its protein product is CASSLSEGQGVEKLFF.

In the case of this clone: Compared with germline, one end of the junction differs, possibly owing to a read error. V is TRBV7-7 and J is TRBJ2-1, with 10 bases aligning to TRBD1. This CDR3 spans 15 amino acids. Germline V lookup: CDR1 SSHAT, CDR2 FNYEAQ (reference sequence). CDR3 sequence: CASSRDRGDYNEQFF. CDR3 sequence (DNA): TGTGCTAGCAGCCGGGACAGGGGAGACTACAATGAGCAGTTCTTC.

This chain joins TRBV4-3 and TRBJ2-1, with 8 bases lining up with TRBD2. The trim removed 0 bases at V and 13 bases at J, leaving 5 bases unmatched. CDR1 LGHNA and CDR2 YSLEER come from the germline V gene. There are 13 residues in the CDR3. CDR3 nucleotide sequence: TGCGCCAGCAGCCAAGACCTTAGCGGGACCCAGTTCTTC. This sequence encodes CASSQDLSGTQFF.

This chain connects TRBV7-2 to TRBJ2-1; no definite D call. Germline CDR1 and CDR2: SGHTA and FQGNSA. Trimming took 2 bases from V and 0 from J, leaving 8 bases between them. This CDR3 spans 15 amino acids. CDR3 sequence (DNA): TGTGCCAGCAGCTTAAATCCTAGCTCCTACAATGAGCAGTTCTTC. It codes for CASSLNPSSYNEQFF. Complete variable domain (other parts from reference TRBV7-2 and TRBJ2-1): GAGVSQSPSNKVTEKGKDVELRCDPISGHTALYWYRQSLGQGLEFLIYFQGNSAPDKSGLPSDRFSAERTGGSVSTLTIQRTQQEDSAVYLCASSLNPSSYNEQFFGPGTRLTVL.

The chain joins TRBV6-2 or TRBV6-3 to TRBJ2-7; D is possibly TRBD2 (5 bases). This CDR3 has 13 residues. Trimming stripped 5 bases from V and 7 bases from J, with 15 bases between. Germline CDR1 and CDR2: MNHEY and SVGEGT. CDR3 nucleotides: TGTGCCAGCAGTCCAGGAGGAGCGAGTGAGCAGTACTTC. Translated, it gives CASSPGGASEQYF.

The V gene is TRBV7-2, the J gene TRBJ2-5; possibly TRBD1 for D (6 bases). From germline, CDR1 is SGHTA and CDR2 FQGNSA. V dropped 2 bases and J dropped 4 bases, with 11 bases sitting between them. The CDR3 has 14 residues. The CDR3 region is CASSLRTAPETQYF. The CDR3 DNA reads TGTGCCAGCAGCTTAAGGACAGCCCCAGAGACCCAGTACTTC.

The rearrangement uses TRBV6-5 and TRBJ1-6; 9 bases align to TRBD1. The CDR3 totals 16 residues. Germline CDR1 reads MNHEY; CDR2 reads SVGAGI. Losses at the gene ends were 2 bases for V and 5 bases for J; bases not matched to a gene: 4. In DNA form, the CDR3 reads TGTGCCAGCAGTTACAACCGGGACAGGGATAATTCACCCCTCCACTTT. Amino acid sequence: CASSYNRDRDNSPLHF.

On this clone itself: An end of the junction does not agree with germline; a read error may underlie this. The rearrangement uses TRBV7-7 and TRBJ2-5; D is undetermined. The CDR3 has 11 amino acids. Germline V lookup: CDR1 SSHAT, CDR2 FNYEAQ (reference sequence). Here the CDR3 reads CASSHSETQYF. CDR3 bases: TGTGCTAGCAGTCACAGCGAGACCCAGTACTTC.

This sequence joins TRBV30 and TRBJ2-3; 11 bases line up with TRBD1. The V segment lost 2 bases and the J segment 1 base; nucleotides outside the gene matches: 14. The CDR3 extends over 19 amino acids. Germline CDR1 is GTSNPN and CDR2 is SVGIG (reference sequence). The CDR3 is CAWSTTNPGQGVGTDTQYF. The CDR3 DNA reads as TGTGCCTGGAGTACCACCAACCCGGGACAGGGGGTAGGCACAGATACGCAGTATTTT.

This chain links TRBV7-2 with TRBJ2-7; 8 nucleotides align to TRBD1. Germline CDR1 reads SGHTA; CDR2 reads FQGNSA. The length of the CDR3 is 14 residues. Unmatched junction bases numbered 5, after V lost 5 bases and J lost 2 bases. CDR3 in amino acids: CASSADRGAYEQYF. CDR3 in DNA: TGTGCCAGCAGCGCCGACAGGGGAGCCTACGAGCAGTACTTC.

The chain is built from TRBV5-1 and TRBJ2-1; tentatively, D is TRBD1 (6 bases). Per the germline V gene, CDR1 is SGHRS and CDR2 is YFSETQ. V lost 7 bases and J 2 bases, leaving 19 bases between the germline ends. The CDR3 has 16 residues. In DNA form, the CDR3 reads TGCGCCAGCCGACCCTCGACAGGCCCGGCCTACAATGAGCAGTTCTTC. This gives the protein CASRPSTGPAYNEQFF.

In DNA form, the CDR3 reads TGCGCCAGCAGCCAAGATGGGACAGGGGCAGATACGCAGTATTTT. As protein: CASSQDGTGADTQYF. The V and J genes are TRBV4-3 and TRBJ2-3; 10 bases are a match to TRBD1. CDR1 and CDR2 (germline): LGHNA, YSLEER. There are 15 residues in the CDR3. V trimming: 0 bases; J trimming: 4 bases; junction bases outside the gene matches: 1.

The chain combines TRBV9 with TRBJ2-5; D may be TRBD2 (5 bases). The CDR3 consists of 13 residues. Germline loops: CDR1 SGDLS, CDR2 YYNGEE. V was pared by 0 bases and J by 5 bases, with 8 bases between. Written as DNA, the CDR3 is TGTGCCAGCAGCGTAGGTAGGGAGGAGACCCAGTACTTC. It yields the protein CASSVGREETQYF.

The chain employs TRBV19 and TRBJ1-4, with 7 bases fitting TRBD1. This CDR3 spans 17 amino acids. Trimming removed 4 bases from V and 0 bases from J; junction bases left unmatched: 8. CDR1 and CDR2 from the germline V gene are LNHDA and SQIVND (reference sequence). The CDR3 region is CASSKRGQFATNEKLFF. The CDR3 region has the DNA TGTGCCAGTAGTAAAAGGGGACAGTTTGCAACTAATGAAAAACTGTTTTTT.

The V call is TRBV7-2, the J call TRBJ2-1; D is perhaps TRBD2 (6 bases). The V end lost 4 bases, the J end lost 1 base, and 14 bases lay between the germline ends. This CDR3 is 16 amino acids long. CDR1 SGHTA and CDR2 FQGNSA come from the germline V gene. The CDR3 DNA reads TGTGCCAGCAGCTCTCGGAGGGTAGGGTCCTACAATGAGCAGTTCTTC. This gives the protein CASSSRRVGSYNEQFF.

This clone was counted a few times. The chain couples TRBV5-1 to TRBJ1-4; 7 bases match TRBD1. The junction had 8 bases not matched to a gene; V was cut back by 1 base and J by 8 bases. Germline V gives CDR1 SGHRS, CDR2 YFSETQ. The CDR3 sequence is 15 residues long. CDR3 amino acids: CASSLTGTAEEKLFF. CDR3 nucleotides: TGCGCCAGCAGCTTGACCGGGACAGCTGAGGAAAAACTGTTTTTT.

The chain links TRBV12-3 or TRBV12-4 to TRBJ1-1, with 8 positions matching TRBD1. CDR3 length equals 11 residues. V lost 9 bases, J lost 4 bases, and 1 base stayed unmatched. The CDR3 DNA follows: TGTGCCAGTACAGGGGGCACTGAAGCTTTCTTT. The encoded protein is CASTGGTEAFF.

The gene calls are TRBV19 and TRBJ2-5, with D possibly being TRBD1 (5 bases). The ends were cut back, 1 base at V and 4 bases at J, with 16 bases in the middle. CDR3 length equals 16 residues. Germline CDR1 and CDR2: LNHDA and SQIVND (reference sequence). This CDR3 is CASSIGGLGIGETQYF. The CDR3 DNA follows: TGTGCCAGTAGTATAGGGGGCTTAGGCATCGGAGAGACCCAGTACTTC. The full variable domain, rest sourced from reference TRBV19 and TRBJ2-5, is DGGITQSPKYLFRKEGQNVTLSCEQNLNHDAMYWYRQDPGQGLRLIYYSQIVNDFQKGDIAEGYSVSREKKESFPLTVTSAQKNPTAFYLCASSIGGLGIGETQYFGPGTRLLVL.

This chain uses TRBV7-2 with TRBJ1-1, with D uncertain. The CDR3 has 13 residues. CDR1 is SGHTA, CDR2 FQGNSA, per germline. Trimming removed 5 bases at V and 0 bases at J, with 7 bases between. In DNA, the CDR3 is TGTGCCAGCAGCAACACAGTGAACACTGAAGCTTTCTTT. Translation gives CASSNTVNTEAFF.

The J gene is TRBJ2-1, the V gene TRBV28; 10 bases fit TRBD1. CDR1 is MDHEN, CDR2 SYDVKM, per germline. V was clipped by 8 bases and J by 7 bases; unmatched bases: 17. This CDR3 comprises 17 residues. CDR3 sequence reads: CASRGVRGTGAVNEQFF. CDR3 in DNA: TGTGCCAGCCGTGGAGTCCGAGGGACAGGGGCGGTTAATGAGCAGTTCTTC.

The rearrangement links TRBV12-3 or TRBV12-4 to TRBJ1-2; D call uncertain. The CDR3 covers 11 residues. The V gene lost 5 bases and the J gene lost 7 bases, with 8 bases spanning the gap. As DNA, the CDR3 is TGTGCCAGCAGTGCACGGTTTGGCTACACCTTC. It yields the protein CASSARFGYTF.

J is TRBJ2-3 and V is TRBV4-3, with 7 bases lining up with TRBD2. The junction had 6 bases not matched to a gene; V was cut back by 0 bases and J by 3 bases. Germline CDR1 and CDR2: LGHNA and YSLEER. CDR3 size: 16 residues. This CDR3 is CASSQEGGVGTDTQYF. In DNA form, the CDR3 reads TGCGCCAGCAGCCAAGAGGGAGGGGTCGGGACAGATACGCAGTATTTT.